This T cell receptor beta chain is drawn from a study of blood T cell repertoires in COVID-19. As for the study in general: Donors in the United States, Italy and Spain gave samples during acute or convalescent COVID-19. In each case, the material was cDNA or gDNA derived from T cells, B-cell-depleted T cells, or PBMCs.

Germline V gene data show CDR1 as MNHEY and CDR2 as SVGAGI. The CDR3 is 14 amino acids. Trimming pared 8 bases from V and 11 bases from J, leaving 22 bases between. In the original analysis: Amplification of reference gene primers was used by the study to estimate nucleated cell counts. Produced via immunoSEQ multiplex PCR; TCRdb's table is partial and in-frame only. V, J and clone size derive from that table, while D and trimming were established from the DNA sequence. The sample records approximately 390,000 clones, around 90% being singletons. The clonotype was recovered from a man aged 18 to 30 with active or convalescent COVID-19. The chain recombines TRBV6-5 with TRBJ1-5; TRBD1 might be the D (5 bases). The sample consisted of peripheral blood. The CDR3 region has the DNA TGTGCCAGCGGGGAAAGCGGGGGGAGGAAGACCCAGCATTTT. It codes for CASGESGGRKTQHF.